This T cell receptor (beta chain) originates from a study of T cell changes during pregnancy in multiple sclerosis. Germline assignment: CDR1 SGHDN and CDR2 FVKESK. This CDR3 region has 15 residues. V gave up 1 base and J gave up 10 bases, with 16 bases separating them. The assay was immunoSEQ multiplex PCR, and TCRdb's table has in-frame clones only and misses some. The sample has approximately 31,000 clones; about 93% are singletons. The TCR originated in a female donor with multiple sclerosis, enrolled in a pregnancy study. The starting material was CD4+ T cells from peripheral blood mononuclear cells, obtained in the second trimester of pregnancy. V is TRBV14 and J is TRBJ1-4; D is undetermined. The CDR3 protein is CASSQVSAPSGKLFF. The CDR3 DNA is TGTGCCAGCAGCCAAGTGAGTGCACCGAGCGGAAAACTGTTTTTT. The complete variable domain, with remaining parts taken from reference TRBV14 and TRBJ1-4, reads EAGVTQFPSHSVIEKGQTVTLRCDPISGHDNLYWYRRVMGKEIKFLLHFVKESKQDESGMPNNRFLAERTGGTYSTLKVQPAELEDSGVYFCASSQVSAPSGKLFFGSGTQLSVL.